A selection of T cell receptor beta chains follows, all from one sample in a study of cytomegalovirus exposure and HLA in healthy donors. Only in-frame clones appear in the TCRdb table, and some are missing; sequencing was by immunoSEQ multiplex PCR. The profile covers around 180,000 clones, with about four fifths appearing a single time and around 4.8% taken by the ten largest. The sample was PBMCs. These receptors were collected from a man younger than 35 in good health and CMV-seronegative. CDR3s include the opening cysteine and the closing phenylalanine or tryptophan. Each record gives: V gene, J gene, CDR3 protein.

v_gene: TRBV4-1
j_gene: TRBJ2-3
CDR3aa: CASSQDPGLAGSPYF

v_gene: TRBV5-1
j_gene: TRBJ2-2
CDR3aa: CASSWLAGESAGELFF

v_gene: TRBV4-2
j_gene: TRBJ1-4
CDR3aa: CASSPGGVREKLFF

v_gene: TRBV5-5
j_gene: TRBJ2-4
CDR3aa: CASSPLHRDRVVAKNIQYF

v_gene: TRBV2
j_gene: TRBJ1-5
CDR3aa: CASDMTGSYDQPQHF

v_gene: TRBV10-3
j_gene: TRBJ2-3
CDR3aa: CAISEPGEGTDTQYF

v_gene: TRBV13
j_gene: TRBJ2-1
CDR3aa: CASSVRGRAFRGQFF

v_gene: TRBV19
j_gene: TRBJ2-5
CDR3aa: CASSLLAGAPAEYF

v_gene: TRBV2
j_gene: TRBJ1-4
CDR3aa: CASTTQGATNEKLFF

v_gene: TRBV18
j_gene: TRBJ1-1
CDR3aa: CASSPLPRMNTEAFF

v_gene: TRBV11-2
j_gene: TRBJ1-1
CDR3aa: CASSSVPEAFF

v_gene: TRBV11-3
j_gene: TRBJ2-7
CDR3aa: CASSRTGATYEQYF

v_gene: TRBV7-9
j_gene: TRBJ2-3
CDR3aa: CASRSSGDRGGIPDTQYF

v_gene: TRBV14
j_gene: TRBJ2-7
CDR3aa: CASSQGLARQYF

v_gene: TRBV5-1
j_gene: TRBJ2-7
CDR3aa: CASSPGGEQYF

v_gene: TRBV2
j_gene: TRBJ1-1
CDR3aa: CASSGDRVTEAFF

v_gene: TRBV4-3
j_gene: TRBJ1-5
CDR3aa: CASSQDFGGDQPQHF

v_gene: TRBV11-2
j_gene: TRBJ2-5
CDR3aa: CASSASWQQETQYF

v_gene: TRBV27
j_gene: TRBJ2-2
CDR3aa: CASSFSYGELFF

v_gene: TRBV28
j_gene: TRBJ2-1
CDR3aa: CASSFMHGLAGYNEQFF

v_gene: TRBV5-4
j_gene: TRBJ1-2
CDR3aa: CASSLQGTYGYTF

v_gene: TRBV10-3
j_gene: TRBJ2-2
CDR3aa: CAISEPGLQTGELFF

v_gene: TRBV7-6
j_gene: TRBJ2-1
CDR3aa: CASSGGRASGGFEQFF

v_gene: TRBV30
j_gene: TRBJ2-3
CDR3aa: CAWSGGQGTDTQYF

v_gene: TRBV9
j_gene: .
CDR3aa: CASSLRGDEQFF

v_gene: TRBV27
j_gene: TRBJ2-1
CDR3aa: CASSLSLYNEQFF

v_gene: TRBV7-9
j_gene: TRBJ2-5
CDR3aa: CASSLLGDRKETQYF

v_gene: TRBV4-1
j_gene: TRBJ2-7
CDR3aa: CASSQAQGAYEQYF

v_gene: TRBV5-1
j_gene: TRBJ2-1
CDR3aa: CASSGDNGNEQFF

v_gene: TRBV30
j_gene: TRBJ1-5
CDR3aa: CAWSGGSTGNQPQHF

v_gene: TRBV4-2
j_gene: TRBJ1-3
CDR3aa: CASSRQSGGERNAIYF

v_gene: TRBV7-9
j_gene: TRBJ2-1
CDR3aa: CASSPGSGRDNEQFF

v_gene: TRBV11-3
j_gene: TRBJ2-7
CDR3aa: CASSGNSGSRAYEQYF

v_gene: TRBV25-1
j_gene: TRBJ2-3
CDR3aa: CASSFQGASTDTQYF

v_gene: TRBV2
j_gene: TRBJ2-3
CDR3aa: CASVGTSGALAQYF

v_gene: TRBV18
j_gene: TRBJ1-2
CDR3aa: CASSPQGGRNGYTF